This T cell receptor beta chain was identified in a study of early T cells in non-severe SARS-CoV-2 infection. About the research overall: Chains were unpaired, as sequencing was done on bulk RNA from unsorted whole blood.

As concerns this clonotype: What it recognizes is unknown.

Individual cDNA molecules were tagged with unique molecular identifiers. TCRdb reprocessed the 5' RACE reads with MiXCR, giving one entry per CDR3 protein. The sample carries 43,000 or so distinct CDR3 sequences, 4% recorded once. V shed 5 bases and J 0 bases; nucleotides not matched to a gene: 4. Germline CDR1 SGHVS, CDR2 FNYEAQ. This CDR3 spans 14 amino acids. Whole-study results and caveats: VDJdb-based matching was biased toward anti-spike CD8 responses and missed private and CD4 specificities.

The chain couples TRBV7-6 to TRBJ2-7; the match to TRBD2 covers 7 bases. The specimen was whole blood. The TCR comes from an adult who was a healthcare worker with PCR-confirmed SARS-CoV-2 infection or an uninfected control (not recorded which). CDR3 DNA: TGTGCCAGCAGCCGTAGCGGGCTCTCCTACGAGCAGTACTTC. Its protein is CASSRSGLSYEQYF. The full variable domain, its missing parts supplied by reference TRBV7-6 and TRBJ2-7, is GAGVSQSPRYKVTKRGQDVALRCDPISGHVSLYWYRQALGQGPEFLTYFNYEAQQDKSGLPNDRFSAERPEGSISTLTIQRTEQRDSAMYRCASSRSGLSYEQYFGPGTRLTVT.